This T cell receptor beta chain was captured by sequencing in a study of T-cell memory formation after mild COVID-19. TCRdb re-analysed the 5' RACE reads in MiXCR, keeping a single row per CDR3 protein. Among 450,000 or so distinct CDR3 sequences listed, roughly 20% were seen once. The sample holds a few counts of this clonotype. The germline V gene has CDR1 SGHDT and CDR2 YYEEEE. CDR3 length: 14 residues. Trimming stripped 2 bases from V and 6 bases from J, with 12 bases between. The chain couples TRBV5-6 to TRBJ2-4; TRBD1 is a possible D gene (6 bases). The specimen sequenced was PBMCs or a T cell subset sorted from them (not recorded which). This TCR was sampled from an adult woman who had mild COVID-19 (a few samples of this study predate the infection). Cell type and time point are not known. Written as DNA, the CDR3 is TGTGCCAGCAGCTTCTCAGGGGTTCCAAACATTCAGTACTTC. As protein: CASSFSGVPNIQYF.